This is a list of T cell receptor beta chains from one sample in a study of T cells in Graves' hyperthyroidism and ophthalmopathy. TCRdb ran MiXCR on the multiplex PCR reads and lists one entry per CDR3 protein. The data hold about 350,000 distinct CDR3 sequences, with roughly 13% observed a single time. Specimen: blood. The receptors come from a woman in her thirties with Graves' hyperthyroidism. CDR3s include the opening cysteine and the closing phenylalanine or tryptophan. D genes are given only for firm matches. Clone size is shown for a subset of rows, as once, few, many or a class of expanded clone.

J | size | V | D | CDR3 | DNA
TRBJ1-5 | few | TRBV6-5 | TRBD1 | CASSWGTGSNQPQHF | TGTGCCAGCAGTTGGGGGACAGGGTCCAATCAGCCCCAGCATTTT
TRBJ1-1 | few | TRBV14 | TRBD1 | CASSPYDRVGTEAFF | TGTGCCAGCAGCCCATACGACAGGGTGGGTACTGAAGCTTTCTTT
TRBJ1-1 | many | TRBV6-1 | - | CASSTGTRRPEAFF | TGTGCCAGCAGTACTGGAACACGACGGCCTGAAGCTTTCTTT
TRBJ1-1 | few | TRBV7-9 | TRBD1 | CASSSDRVGREAFF | TGTGCCAGCAGCTCGGACAGGGTCGGGAGGGAAGCTTTCTTT
TRBJ2-7 | few | TRBV5-6 | - | CASSSQNNIIQTYEQYF | TGTGCCAGCAGCTCCCAAAATAACATAATCCAGACCTACGAGCAGTACTTC
TRBJ2-5 | - | TRBV28 | - | CASSLWESRVETQYF | TGTGCCAGCAGTTTATGGGAGAGTAGAGTCGAGACCCAGTACTTC
TRBJ2-3 | - | TRBV5-8 | - | CASSWAAGTDTQYF | TGTGCCAGCAGTTGGGCAGCCGGCACAGATACGCAGTATTTT
TRBJ1-5 | - | TRBV4-1 | - | CASSPRVINQPQHF | TGCGCCAGCAGCCCCAGGGTTATCAATCAGCCCCAGCATTTT
TRBJ1-1 | many | TRBV27 | - | CASGKGSMNTEAFF | TGTGCCAGCGGGAAAGGGAGTATGAACACTGAAGCTTTCTTT
TRBJ2-7 | many | TRBV29-1 | - | CSFLPGTTKEQYF | TGCAGCTTCCTCCCCGGGACAACTAAAGAGCAGTACTTC
TRBJ2-7 | few | TRBV27 | - | CASSTWRALYEQYF | TGTGCCAGCTCCACGTGGCGGGCCCTCTACGAGCAGTACTTC
TRBJ1-6 | - | TRBV5-4 | - | CASSLDRTSPLHF | TGTGCCAGCAGCTTGGACAGAACTTCACCCCTCCACTTT
TRBJ2-5 | few | TRBV20-1 | TRBD1 | CSATRSRDRGRETQYF | TGCAGTGCTACGAGGTCCCGGGACAGGGGGCGGGAGACCCAGTACTTC
TRBJ1-4 | many | TRBV18 | TRBD1 | CASSPRDSGKLFF | TGTGCCAGCTCACCTCGGGACAGTGGCAAACTGTTTTTT
TRBJ2-1 | many | TRBV7-2 | - | CASTGGGSSYNEQFF | TGTGCCAGCACAGGGGGCGGGAGCTCCTACAATGAGCAGTTCTTC
TRBJ2-7 | many | TRBV7-8 | - | CASSLLGVGAYEQYF | TGTGCCAGCAGCTTACTAGGGGTCGGGGCCTACGAGCAGTACTTC
TRBJ1-1 | many | TRBV28 | - | CASSLTPGNTEAFF | TGTGCCAGCAGTTTGACCCCAGGGAACACTGAAGCTTTCTTT
TRBJ2-1 | few | TRBV15 | TRBD1 | CATSHDRVYNEQFF | TGTGCCACCAGCCATGACAGGGTCTACAATGAGCAGTTCTTC
TRBJ2-7 | - | TRBV19 | TRBD2 | CASSTLAGGSEQYF | TGTGCCAGTAGTACACTAGCGGGAGGTAGCGAGCAGTACTTC
TRBJ2-1 | many | TRBV28 | TRBD2 | CATQILAGGSYNEQFF | TGTGCCACCCAGATCCTAGCGGGAGGGTCCTACAATGAGCAGTTCTTC
TRBJ2-1 | few | TRBV6-5 | - | CASSYGTGDYGYEQFF | TGTGCCAGCAGTTACGGGACGGGAGACTACGGCTATGAGCAGTTCTTC
TRBJ1-1 | many | TRBV20-1 | - | CSASSGRNTEAFF | TGCAGTGCTAGTTCTGGGCGAAACACTGAAGCTTTCTTT
TRBJ2-7 | - | TRBV29-1 | - | CSVKALRSYQGEQYF | TGCAGCGTTAAAGCCTTAAGGTCCTATCAAGGCGAGCAGTACTTC
TRBJ1-5 | many | TRBV2 | - | CASSDRAKYQPQHF | TGTGCCAGCAGTGACCGGGCTAAGTATCAGCCCCAGCATTTT
TRBJ2-2 | few | TRBV6-5 | - | CASSYRRGGGELFF | TGTGCCAGCAGTTACAGGAGGGGAGGCGGGGAGCTGTTTTTT
TRBJ1-5 | - | TRBV27 | TRBD1 | CASPTGVGNQPQHF | TGTGCCAGTCCAACAGGGGTTGGTAATCAGCCCCAGCATTTT
TRBJ2-3 | few | TRBV24-1 | - | CATSDPTGVLADTQYF | TGTGCCACCAGTGACCCCACGGGAGTCTTGGCAGATACGCAGTATTTT
TRBJ2-5 | many | TRBV20-1 | TRBD1 | CSAEDRETQYF | TGCAGTGCTGAGGACAGGGAGACCCAGTACTTC
TRBJ1-6 | - | TRBV5-1 | - | CASSLEGESPLHF | TGCGCCAGCAGCTTGGAGGGGGAATCACCCCTCCACTTT
TRBJ2-1 | - | TRBV20-1 | TRBD2 | CSARPSGKPWDEQFF | TGCAGTGCTAGACCTAGCGGGAAGCCTTGGGATGAGCAGTTCTTC
TRBJ1-1 | many | TRBV2 | - | CASTDERRNTEAFF | TGTGCCAGCACCGATGAGAGGAGGAACACTGAAGCTTTCTTT
TRBJ2-2 | few | TRBV7-6 | TRBD2 | CASSPEERELSGELFF | TGTGCCAGCAGCCCGGAGGAGCGGGAGTTAAGCGGGGAGCTGTTTTTT
TRBJ2-7 | - | TRBV6-1 | TRBD2 | CASRLGLAGLLIHEQYF | TGTGCCAGCAGGCTCGGACTAGCGGGTCTCTTGATCCACGAGCAGTACTTC
TRBJ2-7 | - | TRBV20-1 | - | CSARREGVMVEQYF | TGCAGTGCTAGGCGAGAGGGAGTAATGGTCGAGCAGTACTTC
TRBJ1-1 | - | TRBV20-1 | - | CSASPRANTEAFF | TGCAGTGCTAGCCCCAGAGCGAACACTGAAGCTTTCTTT
TRBJ2-1 | many | TRBV7-9 | - | CASSLGFLTSGSHEQFF | TGTGCCAGCAGCTTAGGGTTCTTGACGAGTGGGTCCCACGAGCAGTTCTTC
TRBJ1-2 | many | TRBV27 | - | CASGHPGTKGYTF | TGTGCCAGCGGTCACCCAGGGACGAAAGGCTACACCTTC
TRBJ1-1 | - | TRBV5-1 | - | CASSLDGEGAFF | TGCGCCAGCAGCTTGGATGGCGAAGGGGCTTTCTTT
TRBJ1-6 | many | TRBV20-1 | TRBD1 | CSATGGAVGSPLHF | TGCAGTGCCACAGGGGGCGCGGTCGGGTCACCCCTCCACTTT
TRBJ2-1 | many | TRBV28 | - | CASSTSDSYNEQFF | TGTGCCAGCTCGACCAGCGATTCCTACAATGAGCAGTTCTTC
TRBJ1-4 | few | TRBV25-1 | - | CASSEPGTINEKLFF | TGTGCCAGCAGTGAGCCCGGGACAATCAACGAAAAACTGTTTTTT
TRBJ1-4 | - | TRBV4-1 | - | CASSQAEKLFF | TGCGCCAGCAGCCAAGCTGAAAAACTGTTTTTT
TRBJ2-1 | few | TRBV5-1 | TRBD1 | CASSLGSATGYNEQFF | TGTGCCAGCAGCTTGGGATCGGCGACAGGGTACAATGAGCAGTTCTTC
TRBJ1-5 | many | TRBV6-1 | - | CASSLGQRNNQPQHF | TGTGCCAGCAGTTTGGGACAACGAAACAATCAGCCCCAGCATTTT
TRBJ2-5 | - | TRBV7-9 | - | CASSTRQGGTQYF | TGTGCCAGCAGCACCAGACAGGGAGGGACCCAGTACTTC
TRBJ1-2 | - | TRBV29-1 | TRBD1 | CSAATGALAYGYTF | TGCAGCGCTGCGACAGGGGCCCTAGCCTATGGCTACACCTTC
TRBJ1-6 | - | TRBV11-1 | TRBD1 | CASSPDRARPLHF | TGTGCCAGCAGCCCGGACAGGGCGCGACCCCTCCACTTT
TRBJ1-2 | - | TRBV3-1 | - | CASSGAGQQQFYGYTF | TGTGCCAGCAGCGGAGCAGGACAGCAGCAGTTCTATGGCTACACCTTC
TRBJ2-2 | many | TRBV12-3/TRBV12-4 | TRBD1 | CASSLIGTGVAGELFF | TGTGCCAGCAGTTTAATAGGGACAGGGGTGGCCGGGGAGCTGTTTTTT
TRBJ1-2 | - | TRBV12-3/TRBV12-4 | - | CASSFGGNGYTF | TGTGCCAGCAGTTTTGGGGGAAATGGCTACACCTTC
TRBJ1-2 | many | TRBV12-3/TRBV12-4 | - | CASSFSGLGYGYTF | TGTGCCAGCAGTTTTTCGGGTCTAGGCTATGGCTACACCTTC
TRBJ2-3 | many | TRBV11-2 | TRBD2 | CASSSSGSATDTQYF | TGTGCCAGCAGCTCCAGCGGGAGTGCCACAGATACGCAGTATTTT